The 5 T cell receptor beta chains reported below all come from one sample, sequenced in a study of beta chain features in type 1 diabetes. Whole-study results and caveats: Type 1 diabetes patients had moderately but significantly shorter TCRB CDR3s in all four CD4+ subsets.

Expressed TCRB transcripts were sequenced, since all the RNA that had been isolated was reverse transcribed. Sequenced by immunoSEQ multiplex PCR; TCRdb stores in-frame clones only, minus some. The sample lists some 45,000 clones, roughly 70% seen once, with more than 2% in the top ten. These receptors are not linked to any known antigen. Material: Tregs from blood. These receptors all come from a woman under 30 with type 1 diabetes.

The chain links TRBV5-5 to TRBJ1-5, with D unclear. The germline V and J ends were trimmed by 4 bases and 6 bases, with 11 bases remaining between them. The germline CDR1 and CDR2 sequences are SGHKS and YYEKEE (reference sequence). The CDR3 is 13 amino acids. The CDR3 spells CASSRTPGQPQHF. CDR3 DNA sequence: TGTGCCAGCAGCCGGACTCCGGGTCAGCCCCAGCATTTT.

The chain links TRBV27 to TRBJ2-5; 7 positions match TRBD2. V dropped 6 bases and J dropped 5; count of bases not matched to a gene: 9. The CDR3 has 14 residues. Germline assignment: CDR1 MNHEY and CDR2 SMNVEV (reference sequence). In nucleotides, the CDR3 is TGTGCCAGCAGAGGACTAGGGGCTGTGGAGACCCAGTACTTC. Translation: CASRGLGAVETQYF.

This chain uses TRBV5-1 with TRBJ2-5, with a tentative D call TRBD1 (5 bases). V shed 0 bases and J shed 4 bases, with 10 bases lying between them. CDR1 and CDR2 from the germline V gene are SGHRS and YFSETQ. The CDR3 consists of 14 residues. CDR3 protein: CASSLEGLAETQYF. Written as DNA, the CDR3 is TGCGCCAGCAGCTTGGAGGGGTTAGCAGAGACCCAGTACTTC.

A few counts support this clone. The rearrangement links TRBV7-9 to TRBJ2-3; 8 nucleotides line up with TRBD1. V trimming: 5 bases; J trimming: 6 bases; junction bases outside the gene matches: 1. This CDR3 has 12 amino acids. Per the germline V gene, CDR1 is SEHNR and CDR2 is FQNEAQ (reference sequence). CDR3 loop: CASSRQGDTQYF. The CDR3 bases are TGTGCCAGCAGCCGACAGGGGGATACGCAGTATTTT.

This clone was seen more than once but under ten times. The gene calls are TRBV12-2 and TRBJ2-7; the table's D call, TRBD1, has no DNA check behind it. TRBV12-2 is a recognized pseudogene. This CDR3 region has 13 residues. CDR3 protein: CASREAGDYEQYF. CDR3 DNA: TGTGCAAGTCGCGAAGCAGGCGACTACGAGCAGTACTTC.